This T cell receptor beta chain is from a study of T cells in Graves' hyperthyroidism and ophthalmopathy. Study background: Blood was drawn when the patient was first diagnosed and still untreated. Findings of the study overall: The model anticipated ophthalmopathy a median 6.5 months pre-onset.

This CDR3 comprises 15 residues. CDR1 is LNHDA, CDR2 SQIVND, per germline (reference sequence). V was pared by 1 base and J by 1 base, with 9 bases between. The source material, RNA transcripts, was used to amplify TCR beta CDR3 regions. The HTBI primer set served for first-round RT-PCR of the TCR CDR3. TCRdb re-called the multiplex PCR reads with MiXCR, one entry per CDR3 protein. The data hold approximately 400,000 distinct CDR3 sequences, with approximately 14% observed a single time. A remark on this clonotype: As yet, its antigen is unknown.

The sequenced sample consisted of blood. This clonotype was obtained from a woman aged 18-29 years with Graves' hyperthyroidism that later progressed to Graves' ophthalmopathy. V usage is TRBV19 and J usage is TRBJ2-3; D may be TRBD2 (5 bases). The DNA for the CDR3 is TGTGCCAGTAGTATAGCTTGGGGAGGCACAGATACGCAGTATTTT. It is translated as CASSIAWGGTDTQYF.